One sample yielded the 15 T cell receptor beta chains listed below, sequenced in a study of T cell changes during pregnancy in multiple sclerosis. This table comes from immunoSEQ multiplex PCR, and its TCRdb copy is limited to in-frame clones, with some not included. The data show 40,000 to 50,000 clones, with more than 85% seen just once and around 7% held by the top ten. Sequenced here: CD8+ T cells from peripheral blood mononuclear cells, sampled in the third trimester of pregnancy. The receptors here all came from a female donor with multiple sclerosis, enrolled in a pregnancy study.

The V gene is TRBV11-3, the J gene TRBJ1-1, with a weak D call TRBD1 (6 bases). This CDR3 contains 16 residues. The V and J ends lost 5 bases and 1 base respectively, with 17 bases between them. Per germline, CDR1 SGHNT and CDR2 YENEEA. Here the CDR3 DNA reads TGTGCCAGCAGCCCTTATGAGGGCAGGGGGAACACTGAAGCTTTCTTT. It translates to CASSPYEGRGNTEAFF.

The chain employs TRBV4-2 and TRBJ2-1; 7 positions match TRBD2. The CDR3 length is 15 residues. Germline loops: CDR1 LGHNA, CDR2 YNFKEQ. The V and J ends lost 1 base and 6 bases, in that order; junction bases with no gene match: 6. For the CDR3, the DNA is TGTGCCAGCAGCCAAGCGGCGGGAGAAACCAATGAGCAGTTCTTC. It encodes CASSQAAGETNEQFF.

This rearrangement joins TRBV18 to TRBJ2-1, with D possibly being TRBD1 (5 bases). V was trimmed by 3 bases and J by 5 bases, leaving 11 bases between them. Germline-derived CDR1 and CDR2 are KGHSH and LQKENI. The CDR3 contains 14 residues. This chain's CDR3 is CASSPSDSNNEQFF. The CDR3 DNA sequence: TGTGCCAGCTCACCGTCCGACAGTAACAATGAGCAGTTCTTC.

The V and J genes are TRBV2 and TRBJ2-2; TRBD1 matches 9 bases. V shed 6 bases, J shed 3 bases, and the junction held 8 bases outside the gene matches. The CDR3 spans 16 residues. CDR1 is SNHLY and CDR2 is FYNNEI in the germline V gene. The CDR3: CASRGTGMQDTGELFF. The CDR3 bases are TGTGCCAGCAGGGGGACAGGGATGCAAGACACCGGGGAGCTGTTTTTT.

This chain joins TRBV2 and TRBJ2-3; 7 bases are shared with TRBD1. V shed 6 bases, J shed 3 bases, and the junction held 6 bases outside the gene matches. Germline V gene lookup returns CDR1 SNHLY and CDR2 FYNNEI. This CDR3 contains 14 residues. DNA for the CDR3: TGTGCCAGCAGAACGACAGGGAGTACAGATACGCAGTATTTT. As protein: CASRTTGSTDTQYF.

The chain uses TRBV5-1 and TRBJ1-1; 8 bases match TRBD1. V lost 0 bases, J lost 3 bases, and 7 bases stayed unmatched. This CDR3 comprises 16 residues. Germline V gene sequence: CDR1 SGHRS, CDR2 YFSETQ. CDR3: CASSLATGGVDTEAFF. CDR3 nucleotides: TGCGCCAGCAGCTTGGCTACAGGGGGAGTGGACACTGAAGCTTTCTTT.

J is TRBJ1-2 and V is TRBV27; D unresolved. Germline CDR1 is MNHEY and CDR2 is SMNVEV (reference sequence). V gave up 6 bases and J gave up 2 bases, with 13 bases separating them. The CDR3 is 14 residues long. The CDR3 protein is CASSLGVPNYGYTF. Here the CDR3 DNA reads TGTGCCAGCAGCCTCGGGGTCCCCAACTATGGCTACACCTTC.

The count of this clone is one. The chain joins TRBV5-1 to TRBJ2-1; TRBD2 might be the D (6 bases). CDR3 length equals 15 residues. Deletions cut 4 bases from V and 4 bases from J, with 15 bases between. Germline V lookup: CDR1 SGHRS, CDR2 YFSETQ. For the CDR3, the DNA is TGCGCCAGCAGCCAAAATAGCGGAGCATACAATGAGCAGTTCTTC. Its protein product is CASSQNSGAYNEQFF.

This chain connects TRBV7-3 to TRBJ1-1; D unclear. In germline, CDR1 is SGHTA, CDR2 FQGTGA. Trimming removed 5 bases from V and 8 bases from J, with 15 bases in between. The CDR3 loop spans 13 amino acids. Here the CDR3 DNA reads TGTGCCAGCAGCCCGAGCCCCGGTTGGGAAGCTTTCTTT. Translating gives CASSPSPGWEAFF.

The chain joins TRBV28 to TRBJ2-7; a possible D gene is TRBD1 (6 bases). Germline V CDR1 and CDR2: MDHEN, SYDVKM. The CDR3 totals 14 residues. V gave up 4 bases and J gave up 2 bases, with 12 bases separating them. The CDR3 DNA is TGTGCCAGCAGTTCGCCGGGACAACCCTACGAGCAGTACTTC. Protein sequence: CASSSPGQPYEQYF. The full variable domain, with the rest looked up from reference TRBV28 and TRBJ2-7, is DVKVTQSSRYLVKRTGEKVFLECVQDMDHENMFWYRQDPGLGLRLIYFSYDVKMKEKGDIPEGYSVSREKKERFSLILESASTNQTSMYLCASSSPGQPYEQYFGPGTRLTVT.

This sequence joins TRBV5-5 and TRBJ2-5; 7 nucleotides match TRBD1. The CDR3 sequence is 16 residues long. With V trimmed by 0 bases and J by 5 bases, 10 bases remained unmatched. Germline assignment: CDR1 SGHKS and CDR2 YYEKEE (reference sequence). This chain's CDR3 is CASSLGDTGVWETQYF. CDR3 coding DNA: TGTGCCAGCAGCTTGGGGGATACAGGGGTTTGGGAGACCCAGTACTTC.

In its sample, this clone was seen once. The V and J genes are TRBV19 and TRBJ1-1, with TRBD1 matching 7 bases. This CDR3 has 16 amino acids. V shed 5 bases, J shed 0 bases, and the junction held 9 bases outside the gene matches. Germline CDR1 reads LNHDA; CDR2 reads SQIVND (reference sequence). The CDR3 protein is CASSASWGQLNTEAFF. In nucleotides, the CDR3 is TGTGCCAGTAGTGCTTCTTGGGGACAGTTGAACACTGAAGCTTTCTTT.

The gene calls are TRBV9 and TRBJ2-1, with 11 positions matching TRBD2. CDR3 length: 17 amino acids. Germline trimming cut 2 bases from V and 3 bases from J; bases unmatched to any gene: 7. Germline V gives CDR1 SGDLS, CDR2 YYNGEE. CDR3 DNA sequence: TGTGCCAGCAGCGTTTGGGGGACTAGCGGAGTCTACAATGAGCAGTTCTTC. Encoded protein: CASSVWGTSGVYNEQFF. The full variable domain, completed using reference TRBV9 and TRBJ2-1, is DSGVTQTPKHLITATGQRVTLRCSPRSGDLSVYWYQQSLDQGLQFLIQYYNGEERAKGNILERFSAQQFPDLHSELNLSSLELGDSALYFCASSVWGTSGVYNEQFFGPGTRLTVL.

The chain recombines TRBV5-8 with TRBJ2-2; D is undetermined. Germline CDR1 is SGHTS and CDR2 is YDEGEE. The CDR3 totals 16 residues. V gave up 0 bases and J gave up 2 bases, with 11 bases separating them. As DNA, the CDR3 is TGTGCCAGCAGCTTGGGAGATCCGATAAACACCGGGGAGCTGTTTTTT. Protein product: CASSLGDPINTGELFF.

The CDR3 protein is CASSLSNPGQAGRDTQYF. CDR3 in DNA: TGTGCCAGCAGTTTATCCAATCCGGGGCAGGCGGGGAGGGATACGCAGTATTTT. The gene calls are TRBV27 and TRBJ2-3; D may be TRBD2 (6 bases). This CDR3 has 18 amino acids. The V gene's germline CDR1 is MNHEY and CDR2 SMNVEV (reference sequence). Trimming removed 0 bases from V and 6 bases from J, with 22 bases in between.